This is a list of T cell receptor beta chains from one sample in a study of cytomegalovirus exposure and HLA in healthy donors. Profiled with immunoSEQ multiplex PCR; TCRdb holds only in-frame clones, not every one. The data contain some 150,000 clones, around 75% of them seen just once; the ten biggest clones take up 3.5% to 4.5%. The sample was PBMCs. The source of these receptors is a human donor in good health. Each CDR3 is given with its conserved first and last residue. Each record gives: V gene, J gene, clone size, D gene, CDR3 protein, CDR3 DNA. The D gene is left open where the match is weak. A clone size is listed for some rows: how often the clone was seen (once, few, many), or a class if it is expanded.

TRBV9	TRBJ2-3	NA	TRBD2	CASSAGASGGTDTQYF	TGTGCCAGCAGCGCTGGGGCTAGCGGTGGCACAGATACGCAGTATTTT
TRBV7-6	TRBJ2-1	NA	TRBD1	CASSAYSGIQGNEQFF	TGTGCCAGCAGCGCGTACTCCGGGATACAGGGGAATGAGCAGTTCTTC
TRBV14	TRBJ2-1	NA	TRBD2	CASSTRDYRYNEQFF	TGTGCCAGCAGCACCCGGGACTACAGATACAATGAGCAGTTCTTC
TRBV7-9	TRBJ2-1	NA	NA	CASSSSGPRDMNEQFF	TGTGCCAGCAGCTCCAGCGGACCAAGGGATATGAATGAGCAGTTCTTC
TRBV10-3	TRBJ2-2	NA	TRBD2	CAITAGSNTGELFF	TGTGCCATCACAGCGGGGAGTAACACCGGGGAGCTGTTTTTT
TRBV25-1	TRBJ2-7	NA	NA	CASSEWASYEQYF	TGTGCCAGCAGTGAATGGGCTTCCTACGAGCAGTACTTC
TRBV6-4	TRBJ1-1	NA	NA	CASSPEGSTEAFF	TGTGCCAGCAGTCCGGAGGGCAGCACTGAAGCTTTCTTT
TRBV7-9	TRBJ1-2	NA	TRBD1	CASSSRQGAYGYTF	TGTGCCAGCAGCTCCAGACAGGGGGCCTATGGCTACACCTTC
TRBV5-6	TRBJ1-2	NA	TRBD1	CASRRGQVANYGYPF	TGTGCCAGCAGACGCGGACAGGTTGCTAACTATGGCTACCCCTTC
TRBV9	TRBJ2-3	NA	TRBD1	CASSPKGRQGSTDTQYF	TGTGCCAGCAGCCCCAAGGGCCGACAGGGGAGCACAGATACGCAGTATTTT
TRBV6-1	TRBJ2-7	NA	TRBD2	CASSEELAGGPAYEQYF	TGTGCCAGCAGTGAAGAGCTAGCGGGAGGACCCGCCTACGAGCAGTACTTC
TRBV19	TRBJ1-2	NA	TRBD1	CASLTLTGNYGYTF	TGTGCCAGTTTAACCCTGACAGGGAACTATGGCTACACCTTC
TRBV18	TRBJ2-7	NA	TRBD1	CASGTGTDRLEQYF	TGTGCCAGCGGAACCGGGACAGACCGTCTCGAGCAGTACTTC
TRBV15	TRBJ1-5	few	NA	CATSRDKGFSNQPQHF	TGTGCCACCAGCAGAGATAAGGGGTTTAGCAATCAGCCCCAGCATTTT
TRBV6-5	TRBJ1-1	few	NA	CASRPQAPNTEAFF	TGTGCCAGCAGACCACAGGCGCCGAACACTGAAGCTTTCTTT
TRBV6-4	TRBJ2-3	NA	NA	CASSDVPFDNQYF	TGTGCCAGCAGTGACGTACCATTCGACAACCAGTATTTT
TRBV25-1	TRBJ2-1	NA	NA	CASSVARLREQFF	TGTGCCAGCAGTGTTGCCCGTCTGCGTGAGCAGTTCTTC
TRBV5-4	TRBJ1-4	few	NA	CASSSGLLNPEKLFF	TGTGCCAGCAGTTCAGGACTGCTGAATCCCGAAAAACTGTTTTTT
TRBV7-6	TRBJ2-1	NA	NA	CASSTGNEQFF	TGTGCCAGCAGCACCGGCAATGAGCAGTTCTTC
TRBV7-9	TRBJ1-1	NA	TRBD1	CASSLDRVDTEAFF	TGTGCCAGCAGTCTCGACAGGGTGGACACTGAAGCTTTCTTT
TRBV4-2	TRBJ2-1	NA	TRBD1	CASSQRRGQGAPYNEQFF	TGTGCCAGCAGCCAACGACGCGGACAGGGGGCCCCCTACAATGAGCAGTTCTTC
TRBV28	TRBJ2-1	NA	TRBD1	CASSNPGQGYNEQFF	TGTGCCAGCAGTAACCCGGGACAGGGATACAATGAGCAGTTCTTC
TRBV30	TRBJ2-3	NA	TRBD2	CAWSVLGGLKGDTQYF	TGTGCCTGGAGTGTCCTCGGGGGACTAAAAGGGGATACGCAGTATTTT
TRBV11-1	TRBJ2-1	NA	NA	CASSFRDNNNEQFF	TGTGCCAGCAGCTTCCGGGACAACAACAATGAGCAGTTCTTC
TRBV9	TRBJ1-2	NA	TRBD1	CASSAGDRGRSYSYGYTF	TGTGCCAGCAGCGCGGGGGACAGGGGGCGTTCATATAGCTATGGCTACACCTTC
TRBV7-2	TRBJ2-7	NA	TRBD2	CASSLESGVTYEQYF	TGTGCCAGCAGCTTAGAAAGCGGGGTCACCTACGAGCAGTACTTC
TRBV11-3	TRBJ1-1	NA	NA	CASSLEGNTEAFF	TGTGCCAGCAGCTTGGAGGGTAACACTGAAGCTTTCTTT
TRBV5-1	TRBJ2-3	NA	TRBD2	CASSALAGVKDTQYF	TGCGCCAGCAGCGCACTAGCGGGAGTCAAAGATACGCAGTATTTT
TRBV29-1	TRBJ1-2	NA	TRBD1	CSVDRGLTQPDYGYTF	TGCAGCGTTGACAGGGGGCTCACCCAACCTGACTATGGCTACACCTTC
TRBV9	TRBJ2-1	NA	TRBD2	CASSARLGLARLNEQFF	TGTGCCAGCAGCGCCAGGCTAGGACTAGCGCGACTAAATGAGCAGTTCTTC
TRBV5-4	TRBJ1-2	NA	NA	CASSLDYYGYTF	TGTGCCAGCAGCTTGGACTACTATGGCTACACCTTC
TRBV7-9	TRBJ2-7	NA	NA	CASSPPPSRPRDYEQYF	TGTGCCAGCAGCCCACCCCCAAGTCGTCCGAGGGACTACGAGCAGTACTTC
TRBV19	TRBJ1-5	NA	TRBD1	CASSSTTGVGDQPQHF	TGTGCCAGTAGTTCAACGACAGGGGTAGGGGATCAGCCCCAGCATTTT
TRBV7-8	TRBJ2-7	NA	TRBD1	CASSLVSTGGGNEQYF	TGTGCCAGCAGCTTAGTTTCGACAGGGGGCGGGAACGAGCAGTACTTC
TRBV7-2	TRBJ2-1	NA	TRBD1	CASSPPGQGHGEQFF	TGTGCCAGCAGCCCGCCGGGACAGGGACACGGTGAGCAGTTCTTC
TRBV18	TRBJ2-5	NA	NA	CASSPPPKPGMGETQYF	TGTGCCAGCTCACCACCGCCTAAGCCAGGGATGGGAGAGACCCAGTACTTC
TRBV7-8	TRBJ1-1	NA	TRBD1	CASSFRTGTEAFF	TGTGCCAGCAGCTTCCGGACAGGGACTGAAGCTTTCTTT
TRBV6-5	TRBJ1-2	NA	NA	CASRYSGDYGYTF	TGTGCCAGCAGGTACTCAGGGGACTATGGCTACACCTTC
TRBV5-1	TRBJ2-5	NA	NA	CASREAQTQYF	TGCGCTAGCAGGGAGGCTCAGACCCAGTACTTC
TRBV7-9	TRBJ1-1	NA	TRBD1	CASRYSTGGHTEAFF	TGTGCCAGCAGATACTCGACAGGGGGCCACACTGAAGCTTTCTTT
TRBV5-4	TRBJ2-3	NA	NA	CASSRLHESADTQYF	TGTGCCAGCTCCCGACTGCACGAGAGTGCAGATACGCAGTATTTT
TRBV4-2	TRBJ1-2	NA	NA	CASSQFANRGAYGYTF	TGTGCCAGCAGCCAATTCGCCAACCGGGGGGCCTATGGCTACACCTTC
TRBV28	TRBJ1-3	NA	TRBD1	CASSLGTGPGNTIYF	TGTGCCAGCAGTTTGGGGACAGGGCCTGGAAACACCATATATTTT
TRBV5-6	TRBJ2-1	NA	NA	CASGITGYNEQFF	TGTGCCAGCGGAATTACGGGGTACAATGAGCAGTTCTTC
TRBV21-1	TRBJ2-5	NA	NA	CASSKKTRGGERQETQYF	TGTGCCAGCAGCAAAAAAACGCGGGGGGGGGAGCGGCAAGAGACCCAGTACTTC
TRBV18	TRBJ1-6	NA	NA	CASSPPRQNGSPLHF	TGTGCCAGCTCACCACCAAGACAGAACGGGTCACCCCTCCACTTT
TRBV28	TRBJ2-7	once	NA	CASSLSHRGPYEQYF	TGTGCCAGCAGTTTATCGCATAGGGGCCCCTACGAGCAGTACTTC
TRBV10-1	TRBJ2-3	NA	NA	CASSESTPGWDTQYF	TGCGCCAGCAGTGAGTCGACACCGGGGTGGGATACGCAGTATTTT
TRBV15	TRBJ1-2	NA	TRBD1	CATSRGRGSGYTF	TGTGCCACCAGCAGGGGCAGGGGGTCGGGCTACACCTTC